This T cell receptor beta chain came from a study of blood T cell repertoires in COVID-19. Background on the study: There were acute and convalescent COVID-19 samples, and they came from the United States, Italy and Spain. The analysed material was cDNA or gDNA that came from T cells, B-cell-depleted T cells, or PBMCs.

As handled by the study authors: How many nucleated cells were present was estimated from reference gene primer amplification. Clones were sequenced by immunoSEQ multiplex PCR, and TCRdb holds only the in-frame ones, with some missing. D and trimming come from the DNA, and the V and J calls and clone size come from that table. The table has about 97,000 clones, 70% to 80% seen once; the top ten hold approximately 9.9%. V was pared by 2 bases and J by 4 bases, with 14 bases of the junction left unmatched. This CDR3 region has 18 residues. CDR1 and CDR2 from the germline V gene are GTSNPN and SVGIG (reference sequence).

This chain uses TRBV30 with TRBJ2-4, with 10 bases matching TRBD2. Material: peripheral blood. This TCR came from a man aged 55 to 70 with active or convalescent COVID-19. As DNA, the CDR3 is TGTGCCTGGAGTCCTCCCTCCGGGGGTAGCGGGAGGAAAAACATTCAGTACTTC. It translates to CAWSPPSGGSGRKNIQYF.